This record concerns one TCR beta chain sequence. The PCR had 60 Vbeta and 13 Jbeta primers. Assay: immunoSEQ multiplex PCR; the TCRdb copy retains only in-frame clones and omits some. The sample table sets out approximately 110,000 clones. The sample is drawn from a study of cytomegalovirus exposure and HLA in healthy donors. Germline lookup yields CDR1 SEHNR and CDR2 FQNEAQ (reference sequence). The V segment lost 4 bases and the J segment 4 bases; nucleotides outside the gene matches: 3. The CDR3 extends over 15 amino acids. The rearrangement links TRBV7-9 to TRBJ2-2, with 10 bases aligning to TRBD2. The clonotype comes from a man aged 40-55 years in good health and CMV-seronegative. Sequencing was carried out using PBMCs. CDR3 in DNA: TGTGCCAGCAGCTCTAGCGGGAGTCCCACCGGGGAGCTGTTTTTT. Residues: CASSSSGSPTGELFF.